Sequencing of this TCR beta chain was carried out in a study of T cell responses to AZD1222 COVID-19 vaccine. The wider study: Recipients boosted at about 4 weeks or about 12 weeks are pooled.

Produced via immunoSEQ multiplex PCR; TCRdb's table is partial and in-frame only. Of about 140,000 clones in the sample, 70% to 90% were seen once. General study points: Clonal diversity was possibly underestimated, and the donors were mostly white British, with more females. A reported finding is that nearly half of spike-specific TCRs target unmutated variant regions. The span of vaccine-associated CD4 TCRs extended across spike, with dominance at 160-218 and 743-854.

CDR1 is SGHDN and CDR2 is FVKESK in the germline V gene. Trimming removed 4 bases from V and 0 bases from J, with 9 bases in between. This CDR3 contains 14 residues. Comments on this clone: Its antigen is undetermined. This CDR3 is also generated by other DNA sequences in the sample.

This clonotype originated in an adult in good health. The sequencing here drew on peripheral blood, taken on day 0 of AZD1222 vaccination. V is TRBV14 and J is TRBJ1-1; no clear D. The CDR3 spells CASSRPGMNTEAFF. DNA of the CDR3: TGTGCCAGCAGCCGCCCTGGAATGAACACTGAAGCTTTCTTT.